The T cell receptor (beta chain) described here comes from a study of blood T cell repertoires in COVID-19. Looking at the study overall: T cells, B-cell-depleted T cells, or PBMCs supplied cDNA or gDNA.

The data were produced by immunoSEQ multiplex PCR, yet TCRdb's version contains in-frame clones alone and is incomplete. Of 95,000 to 150,000 clones in the sample, roughly 90% were seen once. The CDR3 contains 17 residues. CDR1 is SGHRS, CDR2 YFSETQ, per germline. V was shortened by 6 bases and J by 0 bases, with 18 bases between the two germline ends. Sample: peripheral blood. This clonotype originated in a man aged 35-49 years with acute or convalescent COVID-19. This chain uses TRBV5-1 with TRBJ1-4; D perhaps matches TRBD1 (5 bases). The CDR3 protein is CASNPGAGLATNEKLFF. The CDR3 nucleotides read TGCGCCAGCAACCCCGGCGCAGGGCTCGCAACTAATGAAAAACTGTTTTTT. Based on the CDR3 plus reference TRBV5-1 and TRBJ1-4, the full variable domain is KAGVTQTPRYLIKTRGQQVTLSCSPISGHRSVSWYQQTPGQGLQFLFEYFSETQRNKGNFPGRFSGRQFSNSRSEMNVSTLELGDSALYLCASNPGAGLATNEKLFFGSGTQLSVL.